Listed below are T cell receptor beta chains from one sample, sequenced in a study of a mutant IDH1 vaccine in newly diagnosed glioma. The data were produced by immunoSEQ multiplex PCR, yet TCRdb's version contains in-frame clones alone and is incomplete. The profile shows around 120,000 clones, around four fifths of them singletons. Which antigens these TCRs recognize remains unknown. The sequencing here drew on PBMCs, taken from a glioma patient whose treatment included an IDH1 peptide vaccine. The origin of the receptors is a man aged 35 to 55 with glioma. Each CDR3 is given with its conserved first and last residue. D genes are given only for firm matches. The size of a clone is reported for some rows only, either as once, few or many, or as a class for expanded clones.

d_call	v_call	clone_size	j_call	cdr3_nt	cdr3_aa
NA	TRBV6-6	NA	TRBJ2-7	TGTGCCAGCAGTTACCCGAGGGGCCCCAGGTACTTC	CASSYPRGPRYF
NA	TRBV7-2	NA	TRBJ2-4	TGTGCCAGCAGTTTCCAAACGGTATCCAGAAACATTCAGTACTTC	CASSFQTVSRNIQYF
NA	TRBV28	NA	TRBJ2-2	TGTGCCAGCAGTTTACGCGGGGAGCTGTTTTTT	CASSLRGELFF
NA	TRBV4-1	few	TRBJ1-1	TGCGCCAGCAGCCAAACCAGACGCGGGGAAGGGACTGAAGCTTTCTTT	CASSQTRRGEGTEAFF
NA	TRBV5-1	NA	TRBJ2-3	TGCGCCAGCAGATTATATGGGGACGGTGCGAGCACAGATACGCAGTATTTT	CASRLYGDGASTDTQYF
TRBD1	TRBV29-1	NA	TRBJ2-1	TGCAGCGTTGTAACTGGACAGGGCAGAAATGAGCAGTTCTTC	CSVVTGQGRNEQFF
NA	TRBV7-2	NA	TRBJ2-2	TGTGCCAGCAGCTGGAAAGGGAACACCGGGGAGCTGTTTTTT	CASSWKGNTGELFF
NA	TRBV5-8	NA	TRBJ1-3	TGTGCCAGCAGCTCACAGGGCCTGGACGCGCACACCATATATTTT	CASSSQGLDAHTIYF
NA	TRBV7-9	NA	TRBJ1-5	TGTGCCAGCAGCTTAGGACAGGTCAATCAGCCCCAGCATTTT	CASSLGQVNQPQHF
NA	TRBV27	NA	TRBJ2-2	TGTGCCAGCAGTCTGATGAACACCGGGGAGCTGTTTTTT	CASSLMNTGELFF
NA	TRBV5-4	NA	TRBJ2-5	TGTGCCAGCAGCTTTGGAGGGACTCAAGAGACCCAGTACTTC	CASSFGGTQETQYF
TRBD1	TRBV4-3	NA	TRBJ2-7	TGCGCCAGCAGCCAAGGCACAGGGGGCGCTTCCTACGAGCAGTACTTC	CASSQGTGGASYEQYF
NA	TRBV30	NA	TRBJ1-1	TGTGCCTGGACCTCATGGGGCTCAGTTGCATACACTGAAGCTTTCTTT	CAWTSWGSVAYTEAFF
NA	TRBV5-4	NA	TRBJ2-5	TGTGCCAGCGGGGCAGGCCAAGAGACCCAGTACTTC	CASGAGQETQYF
NA	TRBV15	NA	TRBJ2-1	TGTGCCACCAGCAGACCGACAGCCCTGGAGCAGTTCTTC	CATSRPTALEQFF
TRBD1	TRBV7-8	NA	TRBJ2-5	TGTGCCAGCAGCTTTTTTATACCGGGACAGCTCCTCTCGGAGACCCAGTACTTC	CASSFFIPGQLLSETQYF
NA	TRBV10-3	NA	TRBJ2-2	TGTGCCATCAGTGAGTCGAGAAACACCGGGGAGCTGTTTTTT	CAISESRNTGELFF
TRBD2	TRBV5-4	NA	TRBJ2-3	TGTGCCAGCAGCTTGGTGGGACTAGCGGGGCGTGGCGCAGATACGCAGTATTTT	CASSLVGLAGRGADTQYF
NA	TRBV7-3	once	TRBJ1-5	TGTGCCAGCAGCCCCGCCGGGGGCGTCAATCAGCCCCAGCATTTT	CASSPAGGVNQPQHF
TRBD2	TRBV4-2	NA	TRBJ2-2	TGTGCCAGCAGCCAAGAGACTAGCGGGAGGCTGACCGGGGAGCTGTTTTTT	CASSQETSGRLTGELFF
NA	TRBV7-9	once	TRBJ1-1	TGTGCCAGCAGCTTAGATGCCGCGAACACTGAAGCTTTCTTT	CASSLDAANTEAFF
NA	TRBV27	NA	TRBJ2-1	TGTGCCAGCAGTTTATCGAGGGAGGACTACAATGAGCAGTTCTTC	CASSLSREDYNEQFF
NA	TRBV19	NA	TRBJ2-6	TGTGCCAGTAGTATCCAGGGAAATTCGAGGGGGGCCAACGTCCTGACTTTC	CASSIQGNSRGANVLTF
NA	TRBV7-9	few	TRBJ2-7	TGTGCCAGCGGCCAAAGCACCTACGAGCAGTACTTC	CASGQSTYEQYF
TRBD1	TRBV28	NA	TRBJ1-1	TGTGCCAGCAGTGGGACAGGTTCGGGCACTGAAGCTTTCTTT	CASSGTGSGTEAFF
NA	TRBV6-6	NA	TRBJ1-4	TGTGCCAGCAGCCTTCTTGGGGGGAAGGAAAAACTGTTTTTT	CASSLLGGKEKLFF
NA	TRBV19	NA	TRBJ1-4	TGTGCCAGTAACCCCCGGAGGAGGGGAGGGGAAAAACTGTTTTTT	CASNPRRRGGEKLFF
NA	TRBV11-2	NA	TRBJ2-3	TGTGCCAGCAGCTTAATCCAGGGACTTCGGGATACGCAGTATTTT	CASSLIQGLRDTQYF
TRBD2	TRBV4-2	NA	TRBJ2-4	TGTGCCAGCAGCCAAGGGACTAGCGGGGAGCCAAACATTCAGTACTTC	CASSQGTSGEPNIQYF
NA	TRBV5-6	NA	TRBJ2-3	TGTGCCAGCATCGGGACTCCTAGCACAGATACGCAGTATTTT	CASIGTPSTDTQYF
NA	TRBV30	many	TRBJ1-2	TGTGCCTGGGAGGACCGTAACTATGGCTACACCTTC	CAWEDRNYGYTF
TRBD1	TRBV18	NA	TRBJ1-1	TGTGCCAGCTCACCCCTAGGACAGGGCAGGGGAGAAGCTTTCTTT	CASSPLGQGRGEAFF
TRBD1	TRBV7-2	NA	TRBJ2-1	TGTGCCAGCAGCAGACAGGGGGCGGGGTACAATGAGCAGTTCTTC	CASSRQGAGYNEQFF
NA	TRBV15	few	TRBJ1-1	TGTGCCACCAGCAGAGATTGGTGGGTGAACACTGAAGCTTTCTTT	CATSRDWWVNTEAFF
NA	TRBV7-2	NA	TRBJ1-2	TGTGCCAGCAGCCTCAGGGGAGGGAGGAAGACAGCCTATGGCTACACCTTC	CASSLRGGRKTAYGYTF
NA	TRBV25-1	NA	TRBJ2-4	TGTGCCAGCAGTGAACCCAGTCATGGAGCCAAAAACATTCAGTACTTC	CASSEPSHGAKNIQYF
TRBD1	TRBV5-6	few	TRBJ1-5	TGTGCCAGCAGCTCGACGGGGGACAGGACTAATCAGCCCCAGCATTTT	CASSSTGDRTNQPQHF
NA	TRBV29-1	NA	TRBJ1-2	TGCAGCGTTGATCGGGGGCAGAACTATGGCTACACCTTC	CSVDRGQNYGYTF
NA	TRBV10-1	once	TRBJ2-2	TGCGCCAGCAGTGAGTCGATCGGGGAGCTGTTTTTT	CASSESIGELFF
NA	TRBV5-1	NA	TRBJ2-7	TGCGCCAGCAGCGGCGGGGTAGGCTCCTACGAGCAGTACTTC	CASSGGVGSYEQYF
TRBD1	TRBV28	few	TRBJ1-5	TGTGCCAGCAGTTTACCTGAGGGGGCAGGGGGCTATAGCAATCAGCCCCAGCATTTT	CASSLPEGAGGYSNQPQHF
TRBD2	TRBV27	NA	TRBJ2-1	TGTGCCAGCAGTTTATGGGTGGCTAGCGGAGACAATGAGCAGTTCTTC	CASSLWVASGDNEQFF
NA	TRBV19	NA	TRBJ2-4	TGTGCCAGTAGTATTGTTCCAGGTCCATCCAAAAACATTCAGTACTTC	CASSIVPGPSKNIQYF
NA	TRBV5-4	few	TRBJ1-1	TGTGCCAGCAGCTTAAGACAGCTCACTGAAGCTTTCTTT	CASSLRQLTEAFF
NA	TRBV27	NA	TRBJ2-7	TGTGCCAGCAGTTTTGTTAGCGGGACAGTCTACGAGCAGTACTTC	CASSFVSGTVYEQYF
TRBD2	TRBV29-1	once	TRBJ2-5	TGCAGCGTGGTGAGCGGGGGGGCCGTAGAGACCCAGTACTTC	CSVVSGGAVETQYF
NA	TRBV6-5	NA	TRBJ1-1	TGTGCCAGCAGTTACTCGATGTCTTTGAGTGAAGCTTTCTTT	CASSYSMSLSEAFF
TRBD1	TRBV29-1	NA	TRBJ2-3	TGCAGCGTTGAAGTCCGGGACAGGGGGGGAACAGATACGCAGTATTTT	CSVEVRDRGGTDTQYF
NA	TRBV19	NA	TRBJ1-5	TGTGCCAGTAGGTTGGGGATTAGCAATCAGCCCCAGCATTTT	CASRLGISNQPQHF
NA	TRBV7-9	once	TRBJ2-7	TGTGCCAGCAGCTTAACAGGATTCGAGCAGTACTTC	CASSLTGFEQYF
NA	TRBV7-9	NA	TRBJ2-7	TGTGCCAGCAGCTCTCAGACAGGTCAATACTTC	CASSSQTGQYF
NA	TRBV19	NA	TRBJ2-1	TGTGCCAGTAGTTCTGCAACCAATGAGCAGTTCTTC	CASSSATNEQFF
TRBD2	TRBV5-5	NA	TRBJ2-6	TGTGCCAGCAGCTTGGGGGTAGCGGGGATATCTGGGGCCAACGTCCTGACTTTC	CASSLGVAGISGANVLTF
NA	TRBV4-1	few	TRBJ1-4	TGCGCCAGCAGCCGCCGGGACCCTGGGGAAAAACTGTTTTTT	CASSRRDPGEKLFF
NA	TRBV30	NA	TRBJ1-4	TGTGCCTGGAGTGTTTTTAATGAAAAACTGTTTTTT	CAWSVFNEKLFF
TRBD2	TRBV10-3	NA	TRBJ2-7	TGTGCCTCCGCCGGGAGCGGGGGTCCTACCGAGCAGTACTTC	CASAGSGGPTEQYF